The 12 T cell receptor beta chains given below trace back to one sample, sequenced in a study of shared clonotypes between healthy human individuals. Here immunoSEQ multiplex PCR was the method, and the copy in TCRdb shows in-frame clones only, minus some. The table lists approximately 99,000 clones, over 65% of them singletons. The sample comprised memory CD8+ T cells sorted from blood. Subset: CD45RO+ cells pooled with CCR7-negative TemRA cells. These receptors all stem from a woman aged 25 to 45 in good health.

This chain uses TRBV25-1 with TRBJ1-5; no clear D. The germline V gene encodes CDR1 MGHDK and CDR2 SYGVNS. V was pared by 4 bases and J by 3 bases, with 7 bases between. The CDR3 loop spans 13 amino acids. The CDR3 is CASSGRANQPQHF. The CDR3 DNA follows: TGTGCCAGCAGTGGCAGAGCCAATCAGCCCCAGCATTTT.

The CDR3 here is CASSLELGIPYEQYF. As DNA, the CDR3 is TGTGCCAGCAGCTTGGAGTTGGGCATACCCTACGAGCAGTACTTC. The chain is built from TRBV5-6 and TRBJ2-7, with D unclear. The V gene lost 0 bases and the J gene lost 2 bases, with 12 bases spanning the gap. Per the germline V gene, CDR1 is SGHDT and CDR2 is YYEEEE. CDR3 length: 15 residues. Full variable domain (missing parts from reference TRBV5-6 and TRBJ2-7): DAGVTQSPTHLIKTRGQQVTLRCSPKSGHDTVSWYQQALGQGPQFIFQYYEEEERQRGNFPDRFSGHQFPNYSSELNVNALLLGDSALYLCASSLELGIPYEQYFGPGTRLTVT.

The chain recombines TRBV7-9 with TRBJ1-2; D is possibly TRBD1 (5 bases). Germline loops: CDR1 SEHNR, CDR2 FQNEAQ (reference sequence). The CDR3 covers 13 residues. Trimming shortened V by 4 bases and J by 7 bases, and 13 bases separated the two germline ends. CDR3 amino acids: CASSSAWGAGYTF. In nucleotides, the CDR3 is TGTGCCAGCAGCTCCGCCTGGGGCGCTGGCTACACCTTC.

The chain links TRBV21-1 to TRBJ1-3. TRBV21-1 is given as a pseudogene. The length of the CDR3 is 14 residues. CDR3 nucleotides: TGTGCCAGCAGAAGAACCCGTTCTGGAAACACCATATATTTT. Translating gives CASRRTRSGNTIYF.

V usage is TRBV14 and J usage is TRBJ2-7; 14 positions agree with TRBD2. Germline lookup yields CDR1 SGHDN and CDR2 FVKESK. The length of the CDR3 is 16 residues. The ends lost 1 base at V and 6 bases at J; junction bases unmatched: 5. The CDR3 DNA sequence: TGTGCCAGCAGCCAAGTGGGACTAGCGGGAGAGTCCGAGCAGTACTTC. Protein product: CASSQVGLAGESEQYF.

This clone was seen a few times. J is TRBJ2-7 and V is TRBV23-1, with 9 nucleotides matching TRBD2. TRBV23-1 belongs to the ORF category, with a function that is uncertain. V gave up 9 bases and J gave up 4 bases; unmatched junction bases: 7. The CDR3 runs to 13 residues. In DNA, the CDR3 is TGCGCCAGGGGCGGGAGGGGTTGTTACGAGCAGTACTTC. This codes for CARGGRGCYEQYF.

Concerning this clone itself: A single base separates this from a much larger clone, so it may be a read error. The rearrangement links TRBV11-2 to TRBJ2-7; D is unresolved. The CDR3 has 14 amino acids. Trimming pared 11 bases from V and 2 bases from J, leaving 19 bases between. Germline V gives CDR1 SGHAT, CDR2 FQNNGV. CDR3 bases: TGTGCCGGCACTATCGGCGGACCCACCTACGAGCAGTACTTC. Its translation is CAGTIGGPTYEQYF.

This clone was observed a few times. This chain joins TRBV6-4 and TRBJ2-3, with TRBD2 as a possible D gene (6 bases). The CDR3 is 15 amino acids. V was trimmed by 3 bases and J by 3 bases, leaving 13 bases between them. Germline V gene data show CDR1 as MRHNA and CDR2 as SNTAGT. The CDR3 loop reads CASSEGTAPTDTQYF. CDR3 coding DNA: TGTGCCAGCAGTGAGGGGACTGCGCCGACAGATACGCAGTATTTT.

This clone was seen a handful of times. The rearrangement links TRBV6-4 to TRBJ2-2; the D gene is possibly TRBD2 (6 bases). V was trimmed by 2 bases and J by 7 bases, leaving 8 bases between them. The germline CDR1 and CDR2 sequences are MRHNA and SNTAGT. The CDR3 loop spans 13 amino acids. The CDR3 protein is CASSDREVGELFF. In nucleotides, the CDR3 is TGTGCCAGCAGTGACAGGGAGGTCGGGGAGCTGTTTTTT.

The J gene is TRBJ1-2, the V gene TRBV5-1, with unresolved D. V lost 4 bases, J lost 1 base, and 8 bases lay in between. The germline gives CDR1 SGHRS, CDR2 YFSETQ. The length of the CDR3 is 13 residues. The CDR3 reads CASSPGVNYGYTF. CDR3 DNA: TGCGCCAGCAGCCCCGGGGTTAACTATGGCTACACCTTC.

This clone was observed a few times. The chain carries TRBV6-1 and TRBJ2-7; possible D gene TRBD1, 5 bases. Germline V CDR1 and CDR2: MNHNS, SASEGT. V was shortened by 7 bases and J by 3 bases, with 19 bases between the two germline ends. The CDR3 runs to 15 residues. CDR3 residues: CASINITGPVYEQYF. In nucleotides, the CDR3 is TGTGCCAGCATAAACATAACAGGCCCTGTCTACGAGCAGTACTTC.

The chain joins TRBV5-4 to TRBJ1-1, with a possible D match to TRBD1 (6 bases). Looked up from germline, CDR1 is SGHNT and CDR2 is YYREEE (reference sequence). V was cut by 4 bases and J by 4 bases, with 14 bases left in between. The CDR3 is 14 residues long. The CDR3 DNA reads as TGTGCCAGCAGCCCCCCAGGGGTAATCACTGAAGCTTTCTTT. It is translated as CASSPPGVITEAFF.